This T cell receptor (beta chain) derives from a study of shared T cell receptors in the human thymus. Profiling relied on immunoSEQ multiplex PCR, and the TCRdb table lists in-frame clones only, not all of them. Among roughly 500,000 clones listed, 75% to 80% were seen once. J was trimmed by 4 bases and V by 10 bases; bases with no gene match: 10. Germline V gene data show CDR1 as MNHEY and CDR2 as SVGAGI. The CDR3 loop spans 15 amino acids. These data were also filed under a second study, of human thymus T cells. According to that study: Thymus tissue for the work was resected from patients undergoing corrective heart surgery.

This sequence originates from a boy under two years old with a congenital heart defect. The chain couples TRBV6-5 to TRBJ2-5; TRBD2 agrees at 12 bases. Material: thymocytes. The DNA of the CDR3 is TGTGCCACCAGGACTAGCGGGGTGGTTGGAGAGACCCAGTACTTC. It is translated as CATRTSGVVGETQYF.